The TCR beta chain described here comes from a study of blood T cells in healthy people across ages (dated by TCRdb to 2014 to 2015). Background for the entire study: In model experiments, template switching captured about one uniquely barcoded TCR beta cDNA molecule for every two T cells. Using the same blood draw, the study looked at two additional independent replicas of 1 million unique cDNA reads for two donors, one aged 18 to 30 and the other aged 80 or older. The study measured age-related changes in TCR beta repertoire diversity using deep sequencing normalized with unique cDNA molecular identifiers. To avoid experimental bias, donors of different ages were distributed randomly across sequencing lanes. The donors were divided into four age groups: young (average around 16 years), middle-aged (over 35), aged (approximately 59) and long-lived (about 79). The study at large found these results: Estimates of total diversity based on one million sequenced T cells were considered lower bounds and underestimates. There was a strong correlation between observed TCR beta diversity and the percentage of naive T cells measured by flow cytometry. Bulk unsorted PBMC profiling prevented conclusive comparison of naive and antigen-experienced compartments. Because donor CMV infection status was unknown, age-related changes in expanded clonotypes were potentially confounded. Observed TCR beta diversity per million T cells fell roughly linearly with age, and a significant reduction was already apparent by age roughly 40. The long-lived group showed more naive CD4+ T cells, fewer expanded clones and increased TCR diversity than the aged group, suggesting age selection.

The library was built by means of 5' RACE. TCRdb shows the sequencer as Illumina HiSeq 2500. The second PCR ran for about 6 to 12 cycles and used a J-beta primer mix along with a sample-barcoded 5' primer. A template-switch 5' adaptor carrying 12 random nucleotides introduced a unique molecular identifier onto each TCR beta cDNA molecule. At least 2.5 million CDR3-containing paired-end reads were obtained from each sample. All of the RNA was converted into first-strand cDNA using the Mint cDNA synthesis kit, with a TRBC-specific oligonucleotide serving as the primer. After uracil-DNA glycosylase treatment, a first 18-cycle PCR used universal primers M1SS and BC2_uni_R on all cDNA. The original methods were these. Each sample was normalized by randomly selecting 1 million high-quality reads, each carrying a distinct molecular identifier. Instead of being binned into consensus sequences, reads that shared molecular identifiers were thrown out. MiTCR, with a Q25 quality threshold and the strictest error-elimination algorithm, was used for CDR3 identification, clonotype clustering and error correction. A nonparametric unseen species model with Euler transformation was used to estimate a lower bound on total TCR beta diversity. TCRdb reanalyzed the raw reads on its own, using fastp at Q25 for trimming and MiXCR for clone calling, and kept in-frame beta chains. Rows are combined by CDR3 protein, so each entry shows the most common genes and DNA. It is TCRdb's table, rather than the study itself, that gives the V and J calls and clone size. Present in this sample are over 600,000 distinct CDR3 sequences, roughly 21% of which were seen just once. Roughly 3.6% of the sample goes to the ten largest clones.

Donors were 39 systemically healthy Caucasian individuals from Russia aged roughly 6 to 100 years. Around 10 milliliters of peripheral blood were drawn from each donor into EDTA-treated Vacutainer tubes. Ficoll-Paque density-gradient centrifugation was used to isolate PBMCs, with at least 7 million per sample. Total RNA was extracted from PBMCs with Trizol reagent, with at least 6 micrograms obtained per sample. For every donor, flow cytometry on a PBMC aliquot measured the percentage of naive CD45RAhigh/CD27high T cells. Notes on this clonotype: The target of this receptor is not known. Base qualities are missing; no much larger clone stands one base away.

V was cut back by 1 base and J by 2 bases, leaving a gap of 16 bases between them. The CDR3 starts with the cysteine, ends with the phenylalanine, and has 16 residues. Left in the record is the CDR3 DNA by itself, 48 bases read in frame from the first base. The germline V gene yields SGHRS for CDR1 and YFSETQ for CDR2. The sequence was collected from a man aged 65-85 years in good health. The sequence is built from TRBV5-1 and TRBJ2-7; no D gene is confidently identified. What was sequenced was blood. The DNA reads TGCGCCAGCAGCTTGTCGGCTGAAGGTACCACCTACGAGCAGTACTTC. It specifies CASSLSAEGTTYEQYF.